This T cell receptor beta chain derives from a study of OX40 agonist ivuxolimab in advanced cancers. Study as a whole: Under the entry rules, prior anti-PD-1, anti-PD-L1 or anti-CTLA-4 therapy was allowed, and approximately 36% had some. General study points: Expanded clones were, on average, more numerous among CD8+ T cells than CD4+.

On this clone itself: Its cognate antigen is unknown.

Sequenced by immunoSEQ multiplex PCR; TCRdb stores in-frame clones only, minus some. Of 55,000 to 65,000 clones in the sample, roughly 84% are singletons; the top ten hold under 0.65%. CDR3 length: 13 amino acids. In germline, CDR1 is MNHNS, CDR2 SASEGT. Trimming removed 0 bases at V and 10 bases at J, with 12 bases between. No patient had autoimmune disease or received systemic immunosuppression. The sequence came from an adult with an advanced solid tumor such as melanoma, head and neck, liver or kidney cancer. The V gene is TRBV6-1, the J gene TRBJ1-1; D perhaps matches TRBD1 (5 bases). This specimen was CD4+ or CD8+ T cells sorted from blood, taken in a trial of the OX40 agonist ivuxolimab. The CDR3 DNA is TGTGCCAGCAGTGAAGCGCTGGGGGAGGTAGCTTTCTTT. Translated: CASSEALGEVAFF.